The present T cell receptor (beta chain) was sequenced within a study of shared clonotypes between healthy human individuals. Division of CD4+ cells produced a CD45RA+ naive subset and a CD45RA-negative memory subset. Assay used: immunoSEQ multiplex PCR; TCRdb lists only in-frame clones, some missing. The sample yields roughly 2.2 million clones, approximately 93% seen once. Sequenced: naive CD4+ T cells from PBMCs. This sample's subset: CD45RA+ positively selected. The sequence derives from a man younger than 30 in good health. Some clones in this sample may be carry-over from other donors' samples.

The DNA of the CDR3 is TGCGCCAGCAGCTTTCTGTTTCAGGAGGGCACTGAAGCTTTCTTT. Residues: CASSFLFQEGTEAFF. This sequence joins TRBV5-1 and TRBJ1-1, with D unclear. The CDR3 is made up of 15 amino acids. Deletions cut 2 bases from V and 4 bases from J, with 15 bases between. The germline gives CDR1 SGHRS, CDR2 YFSETQ.